This T cell receptor beta chain was profiled in a study of cytomegalovirus exposure and HLA in healthy donors. Study as a whole: Tens of millions of unique TCRs from HLA-typed donors made up an early data release.

Study-wide findings and caveats: High sensitivity and specificity were reportedly achieved when the classifier diagnosed cytomegalovirus status.

PCR primers comprised 60 Vbeta and 13 Jbeta primers. Produced via immunoSEQ multiplex PCR; TCRdb's table is partial and in-frame only. Of more than 200,000 clones in the sample, 65% to 80% were seen once. With regard to this clone: No antigen is known for it.

The sequenced sample was PBMCs. The TCR sequence derives from a man aged 35 to 55 in good health and CMV-seronegative.

The DNA for the CDR3 is TGCAGTGCTAGTCAGGGTTCTGAAGCTTTCTTT. This codes for CSASQGSEAFF. The rearrangement uses TRBV20-1 and TRBJ1-1, with D perhaps matching TRBD1 (5 bases). The ends were cut back, 3 bases at V and 6 bases at J, with 8 bases in the middle. Germline CDR1 DFQATT, CDR2 SNEGSKA (reference sequence). The CDR3 runs to 11 residues.